These 10 T cell receptor beta chains were all obtained from the same sample, sequenced in a study of T cell repertoires in ileal Crohn's disease. The protocol was immunoSEQ multiplex PCR, while the TCRdb copy is restricted to in-frame clones and leaves out a portion. The profile shows 11,000 to 15,000 clones, under 80% of them singletons. Sequences were obtained from ileal tissue. Every receptor here comes from an adult with Crohn's disease.

The chain carries TRBV11-3 and TRBJ2-7; D is unresolved. This CDR3 comprises 13 residues. V was pared by 0 bases and J by 6 bases, with 9 bases between. In germline, CDR1 is SGHNT, CDR2 YENEEA. The CDR3 here is CASSLDGSGEQYF. The DNA for the CDR3 is TGTGCCAGCAGCTTAGACGGTTCGGGCGAGCAGTACTTC.

The chain joins TRBV10-3 to TRBJ2-7, with 11 bases identical to TRBD1. The V gene end was trimmed by 4 bases and the J gene end by 6 bases; junction bases not matched to a gene: 2. This CDR3 has 13 residues. CDR1 and CDR2 (germline): ENHRY, SYGVKD. CDR3 DNA sequence: TGTGCCATCAGTGGGGACAGGGGGTCCGAGCAGTACTTC. Protein sequence: CAISGDRGSEQYF.

The chain has TRBV6-5 and TRBJ2-4; 8 bases line up with TRBD2. Germline V gives CDR1 MNHEY, CDR2 SVGAGI. The CDR3 sequence is 14 residues long. Losses at the gene ends were 8 bases for V and 6 bases for J; bases not matched to a gene: 9. This chain's CDR3 is CASRRRGGLNIQYF. The CDR3 DNA sequence: TGTGCCAGCCGAAGACGGGGGGGCTTAAACATTCAGTACTTC.

The chain uses TRBV6-6 and TRBJ1-6, with D unclear. Deletions cut 4 bases from V and 7 bases from J, with 8 bases between. The CDR3 runs to 13 residues. Germline CDR1 reads MNHNY; CDR2 reads SVGAGI (reference sequence). The CDR3 DNA sequence: TGTGCCAGCAGTTCCGGGATAAATTCACCCCTCCACTTT. The encoded protein is CASSSGINSPLHF.

This clone came up once. The chain recombines TRBV4-1 with TRBJ2-6; 8 bases align to TRBD2. Per the germline V gene, CDR1 is MGHRA and CDR2 is YSYEKL. The CDR3 has 15 residues. V gave up 8 bases and J gave up 0 bases; unmatched junction bases: 3. The CDR3 DNA is TGCGCCAGCTCACGGGGGGGCTCTGGGGCCAACGTCCTGACTTTC. Its protein is CASSRGGSGANVLTF.

V and J are TRBV25-1 and TRBJ2-5; 7 nucleotides match TRBD1. The CDR3 spans 18 residues. The V gene end was trimmed by 9 bases and the J gene end by 5 bases; junction bases not matched to a gene: 24. CDR1 and CDR2 (germline): MGHDK, SYGVNS. The CDR3 bases are TGTGCCAGTGAGATTCGCACGGGGACAGAGAGTGCCGGGGAGACCCAGTACTTC. It codes for CASEIRTGTESAGETQYF.

J is TRBJ2-3 and V is TRBV6-5, with 11 bases matching TRBD2. V dropped 6 bases and J dropped 2; count of bases not matched to a gene: 4. Per germline, CDR1 MNHEY and CDR2 SVGAGI. This CDR3 is built from 15 residues. The CDR3 DNA is TGTGCCAGCAGCAGGGGACTAGCGGTCACAGATACGCAGTATTTT. Translated: CASSRGLAVTDTQYF.

J is TRBJ1-6 and V is TRBV14; D ambiguous. With 2 bases removed from V and 0 bases from J, the gap between germline ends came to 5 bases. There are 15 residues in the CDR3. The V gene's germline CDR1 is SGHDN and CDR2 FVKESK. The CDR3 DNA is TGTGCCAGCAGCCAACGGGGCTCCTATAATTCACCCCTCCACTTT. Translated: CASSQRGSYNSPLHF.

The CDR3, as DNA: TGCAGCGTTGAAGGCTTTACCGGGACAGGAGGATTCGGTGAGCAGTTCTTC. It specifies CSVEGFTGTGGFGEQFF. This chain uses TRBV29-1 with TRBJ2-1, with TRBD1 identical over 8 bases. CDR3 length: 17 amino acids. Germline trimming cut 1 base from V and 9 bases from J; bases unmatched to any gene: 17. Per the germline V gene, CDR1 is SQVTM and CDR2 is ANQGSEA.

This clone was seen a single time. This sequence joins TRBV7-2 and TRBJ1-5; 10 nucleotides agree with TRBD1. Trimming took 5 bases from V and 6 from J; bases not matched to a gene: 7. Germline CDR1 and CDR2: SGHTA and FQGNSA. The CDR3 is 15 residues long. CDR3 DNA sequence: TGTGCCAGCAGCCTTCGACAGGGGGCGGGTCAGCCCCAGCATTTT. As protein: CASSLRQGAGQPQHF.